The sequence of this T cell receptor (beta chain) was determined in a study of T cells in pancreatic ductal adenocarcinoma. General study points: Unique clonotypes were around 7.6-fold more numerous in blood than in tumor.

The CDR3 has 14 amino acids. V was clipped by 2 bases and J by 4 bases, with 10 bases between them. Germline CDR1 is KGHSH and CDR2 is LQKENI. Selected pancreatic ductal adenocarcinoma patients had undergone surgery without neoadjuvant therapy. TCRdb's copy holds only in-frame clones and misses some; the assay was immunoSEQ multiplex PCR. The sample yields over 100,000 clones, nearly 95% seen once. For this clone: What it binds is unknown.

Material: PBMCs. The TCR sequence derives from a human donor with pancreatic ductal adenocarcinoma. The rearrangement links TRBV18 to TRBJ2-3; a weak D match, TRBD2 (5 bases). The CDR3 coding sequence is TGTGCCAGCTCACCAACGGGGATTGCAGATACGCAGTATTTT. Translating it yields CASSPTGIADTQYF.